Following are 17 T cell receptor beta chains from one sample sequenced in a study of technical replicates of blood from several donors. Measured with immunoSEQ multiplex PCR; TCRdb has only the in-frame clones, and not every one. The repertoire has almost 90,000 clones, over 90% of them found once; the top ten carry 0.34%. Sequences were obtained from T cells isolated from PBMCs. The receptors stem from a human donor in good health.

The rearrangement links TRBV7-9 to TRBJ2-1, with 13 bases aligning to TRBD2. CDR3 size: 14 residues. Germline V lookup: CDR1 SEHNR, CDR2 FQNEAQ (reference sequence). V gave up 4 bases and J gave up 9 bases; unmatched junction bases: 3. CDR3 sequence: CASSSGLAGVEQFF. In nucleotides, the CDR3 is TGTGCCAGCAGCTCAGGACTAGCGGGAGTTGAGCAGTTCTTC.

This rearrangement joins TRBV5-6 to TRBJ2-2, with D possibly being TRBD1 (5 bases). CDR1 is SGHDT and CDR2 is YYEEEE in the germline V gene. V lost 7 bases and J 6 bases, leaving 19 bases between the germline ends. The CDR3 length is 15 residues. The CDR3 sequence is CASGVGSGLAGELFF. CDR3 nucleotides: TGTGCCAGCGGTGTCGGGTCAGGGTTGGCCGGGGAGCTGTTTTTT.

The chain employs TRBV27 and TRBJ1-3; D not resolved. This CDR3 has 13 amino acids. Trimming pared 2 bases from V and 3 bases from J, leaving 5 bases between. From germline, CDR1 is MNHEY and CDR2 SMNVEV (reference sequence). CDR3 in amino acids: CASSLVYGNTIYF. The CDR3, as DNA: TGTGCCAGCAGTTTAGTTTATGGAAACACCATATATTTT.

The J gene is TRBJ2-3, the V gene TRBV15, with TRBD1 as a possible D gene (6 bases). V shed 3 bases and J shed 3 bases, with 25 bases lying between them. In germline, CDR1 is LNHNV, CDR2 YYDKDF (reference sequence). The CDR3 length is 19 residues. CDR3: CATSSKANSLGTGTDTQYF. The CDR3 DNA is TGTGCCACCAGCAGCAAAGCAAACTCTTTGGGAACAGGGACAGATACGCAGTATTTT.

The CDR3: CAISEGLTSQWYEQYF. For the CDR3, the DNA is TGTGCCATCAGTGAGGGTCTTACGAGTCAATGGTACGAGCAGTACTTC. The chain carries TRBV10-3 and TRBJ2-7; no clear D. Germline CDR1 ENHRY, CDR2 SYGVKD. The CDR3 has 16 residues. The V gene lost 2 bases and the J gene lost 4 bases, with 18 bases spanning the gap.

This clone was recorded only once. The chain employs TRBV9 and TRBJ1-1, with TRBD1 matching 7 bases. Losses at the gene ends were 0 bases for V and 4 bases for J; bases not matched to a gene: 12. CDR3 length equals 17 residues. Germline V CDR1 and CDR2: SGDLS, YYNGEE. CDR3 residues: CASSVGWGYRGGTEAFF. In DNA form, the CDR3 reads TGTGCCAGCAGCGTAGGGTGGGGGTACAGGGGTGGCACTGAAGCTTTCTTT.

The chain recombines TRBV13 with TRBJ1-1, with D unresolved. From germline, CDR1 is PRHDT and CDR2 FYEKMQ (reference sequence). The CDR3 consists of 12 residues. V lost 3 bases to trimming and J lost 3 bases, with 5 bases between them. DNA for the CDR3: TGTGCCAGCAGCTTGCAGGACACTGAAGCTTTCTTT. Protein sequence: CASSLQDTEAFF.

V usage is TRBV5-1 and J usage is TRBJ2-7; D perhaps matches TRBD2 (5 bases). V was shortened by 7 bases and J by 5 bases, with 10 bases between the two germline ends. This CDR3 region has 11 residues. Germline loops: CDR1 SGHRS, CDR2 YFSETQ. DNA of the CDR3: TGCGCCAGCGCTTTCGGGGACGAGCAGTACTTC. Its translation is CASAFGDEQYF.

The chain joins TRBV19 to TRBJ1-5, with D possibly TRBD1 on 6 matching bases. CDR3 length: 14 residues. The germline gives CDR1 LNHDA, CDR2 SQIVND (reference sequence). Trimming stripped 7 bases from V and 9 bases from J, with 19 bases between. Here the CDR3 DNA reads TGTGCCAGTATCCAGGGGCGCTTCCAAGGGCCCCAGCATTTT. The encoded protein is CASIQGRFQGPQHF.

The chain recombines TRBV11-2 with TRBJ1-2; no firm D call. The germline CDR1 and CDR2 sequences are SGHAT and FQNNGV. Trimming took 7 bases from V and 5 from J, leaving 26 bases between them. CDR3 size: 17 residues. The CDR3 coding sequence is TGTGCCAGCACCAATCCGGAGGGATACACCCACGAATATGGCTACACCTTC. This codes for CASTNPEGYTHEYGYTF.

This clone occurred once. The chain combines TRBV2 with TRBJ2-5; 9 bases are a match to TRBD2. V trimming: 6 bases; J trimming: 3 bases; junction bases outside the gene matches: 5. This CDR3 contains 14 residues. Germline V CDR1 and CDR2: SNHLY, FYNNEI. Written as DNA, the CDR3 is TGTGCCAGCAGACCACTAGCGGGTGAAGAGACCCAGTACTTC. As protein: CASRPLAGEETQYF.

The chain uses TRBV6-4 and TRBJ2-3; D unresolved. CDR3 length: 14 residues. Germline V lookup: CDR1 MRHNA, CDR2 SNTAGT. Trimming pared 6 bases from V and 2 bases from J, leaving 12 bases between. The CDR3 region is CASSMGLDTDTQYF. CDR3 nucleotides: TGTGCCAGCAGCATGGGTCTAGACACAGATACGCAGTATTTT.

The J gene is TRBJ2-5, the V gene TRBV10-3; D is undetermined. V gave up 0 bases and J gave up 5 bases, with 7 bases separating them. The CDR3 spans 13 residues. Germline-derived CDR1 and CDR2 are ENHRY and SYGVKD. CDR3 residues: CAISESQVETQYF. The CDR3 DNA is TGTGCCATCAGTGAGTCGCAGGTTGAGACCCAGTACTTC.

The rearrangement links TRBV18 to TRBJ2-7; TRBD2 might be the D (7 bases). V lost 1 base and J 1 base, leaving 17 bases between the germline ends. The CDR3 is made up of 17 amino acids. Germline V CDR1 and CDR2: KGHSH, LQKENI. The CDR3 region is CASSPRLGGARSYEQYF. DNA of the CDR3: TGTGCCAGCTCACCACGATTAGGGGGGGCTAGGTCCTACGAGCAGTACTTC.

The V call is TRBV9, the J call TRBJ1-2, with 7 nucleotides matching TRBD1. The CDR3 has 16 residues. Trimming removed 4 bases from V and 3 bases from J; junction bases left unmatched: 12. Germline CDR1 SGDLS, CDR2 YYNGEE. The CDR3 is CASSPSLGTAYYGYTF. The DNA of the CDR3 is TGTGCCAGCAGCCCCTCGTTAGGGACAGCTTACTATGGCTACACCTTC. Looking up the rest from reference TRBV9 and TRBJ1-2 gives the full variable domain: DSGVTQTPKHLITATGQRVTLRCSPRSGDLSVYWYQQSLDQGLQFLIQYYNGEERAKGNILERFSAQQFPDLHSELNLSSLELGDSALYFCASSPSLGTAYYGYTFGSGTRLTVV.

The chain employs TRBV9 and TRBJ1-1; tentatively, D is TRBD1 (5 bases). This CDR3 region has 13 residues. V was shortened by 4 bases and J by 5 bases, with 12 bases between the two germline ends. The germline CDR1 and CDR2 sequences are SGDLS and YYNGEE. The chain's CDR3 is CASSLGGVTEAFF. Written as DNA, the CDR3 is TGTGCCAGCAGCCTGGGGGGGGTTACTGAAGCTTTCTTT.

V and J are TRBV6-1 and TRBJ1-2; 9 nucleotides match TRBD1. V lost 8 bases, J lost 5 bases, and 9 bases stayed unmatched. CDR1 and CDR2 from the germline V gene are MNHNS and SASEGT. This CDR3 contains 14 residues. CDR3 residues: CASLQGANRYGYTF. The CDR3, as DNA: TGTGCCAGCTTACAGGGGGCAAATCGGTATGGCTACACCTTC.